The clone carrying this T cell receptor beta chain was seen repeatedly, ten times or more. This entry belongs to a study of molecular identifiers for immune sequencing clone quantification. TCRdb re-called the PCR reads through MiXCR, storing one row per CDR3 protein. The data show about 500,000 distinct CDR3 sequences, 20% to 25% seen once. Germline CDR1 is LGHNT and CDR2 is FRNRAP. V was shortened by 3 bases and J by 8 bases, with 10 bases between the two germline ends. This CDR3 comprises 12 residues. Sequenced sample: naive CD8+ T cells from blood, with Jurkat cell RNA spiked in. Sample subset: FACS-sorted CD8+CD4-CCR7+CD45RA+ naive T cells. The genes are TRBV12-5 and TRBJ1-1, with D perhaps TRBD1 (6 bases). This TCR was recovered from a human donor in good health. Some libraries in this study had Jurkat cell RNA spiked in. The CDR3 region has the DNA TGTGCTAGTGGTTTTCGGACAGACGAAGCTTTCTTT. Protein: CASGFRTDEAFF. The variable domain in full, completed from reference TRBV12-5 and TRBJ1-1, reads DARVTQTPRHKVTEMGQEVTMRCQPILGHNTVFWYRQTMMQGLELLAYFRNRAPLDDSGMPKDRFSAEMPDATLATLKIQPSEPRDSAVYFCASGFRTDEAFFGQGTRLTVV.